The next 16 T cell receptor beta chains were all read from a single sample in a study of blood T cell repertoires in COVID-19. The table came from immunoSEQ multiplex PCR; TCRdb's copy has only in-frame clones and leaves some out. The sample has a few hundred thousand clones; 84% are singletons. Sequencing input: peripheral blood. Receptors originate from a person aged 65-85 years with COVID-19, enrolled during active disease.

This clone occurred a few times. The chain combines TRBV10-3 with TRBJ2-2; a possible D gene is TRBD2 (7 bases). Germline-derived CDR1 and CDR2 are ENHRY and SYGVKD. V was cut by 6 bases and J by 1 base, with 15 bases left in between. CDR3 size: 16 residues. In DNA form, the CDR3 reads TGTGCCATCAGACGCGGGGGCCCCAAGAACACCGGGGAGCTGTTTTTT. Translating it yields CAIRRGGPKNTGELFF.

The chain is built from TRBV14 and TRBJ2-5, with no clear D. The CDR3 is 14 residues long. Germline V lookup: CDR1 SGHDN, CDR2 FVKESK. Trimming shortened V by 2 bases and J by 2 bases, and 9 bases separated the two germline ends. The CDR3 bases are TGTGCCAGCAGCCAATCCTCTAAACAAGAGACCCAGTACTTC. Protein product: CASSQSSKQETQYF.

The count of this clone is one. V is TRBV5-4 and J is TRBJ1-2; a weak D match, TRBD1 (6 bases). Deletions cut 2 bases from V and 4 bases from J, with 12 bases between. The CDR3 covers 14 residues. Germline V gene lookup returns CDR1 SGHNT and CDR2 YYREEE (reference sequence). CDR3 loop: CASSLLTGTYGYTF. CDR3 nucleotide sequence: TGTGCCAGCAGCTTACTAACAGGGACCTATGGCTACACCTTC.

The sample holds many counts of this clone. The germline gene is not matched at one end of the junction; a read error may be the cause. V is TRBV5-5 and J is TRBJ1-1; tentatively, D is TRBD1 (5 bases). Germline loops: CDR1 SGHKS, CDR2 YYEKEE (reference sequence). This CDR3 is 14 amino acids long. CDR3 DNA: TGTGCCAGCAGGTTGGGGCCAGGGAACACTGAAGCTTTCTTT. Translating gives CASRLGPGNTEAFF.

The rearrangement uses TRBV19 and TRBJ1-5; no clear D. The CDR3 runs to 12 residues. V lost 10 bases, J lost 0 bases, and 7 bases lay in between. In germline, CDR1 is LNHDA, CDR2 SQIVND (reference sequence). The CDR3 reads CATRYSNQPQHF. CDR3 nucleotides: TGTGCCACTCGGTATAGCAATCAGCCCCAGCATTTT.

The gene calls are TRBV3-1 (or the pseudogene TRBV3-2) and TRBJ2-1; D is unresolved. Trimming removed 2 bases at V and 6 bases at J, with 5 bases between. Germline V gene data show CDR1 as LGHDT and CDR2 as YNNKEL (reference sequence). The CDR3 loop spans 12 amino acids. The CDR3 bases are TGTGCCAGCAGCCAACTCTGCAATGAGCAGTTCTTC. Translating gives CASSQLCNEQFF.

V gene TRBV6-4 combines with J gene TRBJ2-2, with D possibly TRBD2 on 6 matching bases. V gave up 2 bases and J gave up 3 bases, with 10 bases separating them. Germline V gene lookup returns CDR1 MRHNA and CDR2 SNTAGT. The CDR3 totals 15 residues. Written as DNA, the CDR3 is TGTGCCAGCAGTGACGTGGGGGGATACACCGGGGAGCTGTTTTTT. Its translation: CASSDVGGYTGELFF.

V usage is TRBV5-6 and J usage is TRBJ1-3; no clear D gene. The CDR3 contains 17 residues. The ends were cut back, 3 bases at V and 0 bases at J, with 16 bases in the middle. The germline CDR1 and CDR2 sequences are SGHDT and YYEEEE. The CDR3 DNA reads TGTGCCAGCAGCTCGCGTCTCAGAGGTGGCTCTGGAAACACCATATATTTT. Its translation: CASSSRLRGGSGNTIYF.

This chain connects TRBV6-5 to TRBJ1-3; perhaps TRBD1 as D (5 bases). CDR3 length: 15 amino acids. Germline assignment: CDR1 MNHEY and CDR2 SVGAGI. V dropped 0 bases and J dropped 5 bases, with 11 bases sitting between them. The CDR3 loop is CASSYSRQGRNTIYF. The CDR3 region has the DNA TGTGCCAGCAGTTACTCCCGGCAGGGAAGAAACACCATATATTTT.

The chain couples TRBV7-9 to TRBJ1-2, with D unclear. V lost 6 bases and J lost 4, with 9 bases in between. This CDR3 region has 12 residues. Germline assignment: CDR1 SEHNR and CDR2 FQNEAQ (reference sequence). CDR3 DNA: TGTGCCAGCAGGCGGCGGGGCTATGGCTACACCTTC. Its translation: CASRRRGYGYTF.

The V gene is TRBV18, the J gene TRBJ1-1; D is possibly TRBD1 (6 bases). The ends were cut back, 6 bases at V and 6 bases at J, with 23 bases in the middle. CDR1 and CDR2 from the germline V gene are KGHSH and LQKENI. The CDR3 has 16 amino acids. The CDR3 region has the DNA TGTGCCAGCTCTCCCTCCTTAGACCAGGGGATCGCTGAAGCTTTCTTT. This sequence encodes CASSPSLDQGIAEAFF.

This sequence joins TRBV7-5 and TRBJ2-7; TRBD1, as called in the table, went unchecked against the DNA. TRBV7-5 counts as a pseudogene. The CDR3 runs to 14 residues. For the CDR3, the DNA is TGTGCCAGAAGCACGACAGGGGCGTCCTACGAGCAGTACTTC. Its translation is CARSTTGASYEQYF.

The genes are TRBV27 and TRBJ1-2, with D perhaps matching TRBD1 (5 bases). Trimming took 3 bases from V and 8 from J, leaving 16 bases between them. The CDR3 extends over 14 amino acids. From germline, CDR1 is MNHEY and CDR2 SMNVEV (reference sequence). CDR3 nucleotides: TGTGCCAGCAGTTTCTCAGGGTTTACGTTAGGCTACACCTTC. Protein: CASSFSGFTLGYTF.

J is TRBJ2-3 and V is TRBV19; D is unclear. Germline V gene lookup returns CDR1 LNHDA and CDR2 SQIVND (reference sequence). Deletions cut 1 base from V and 6 bases from J, with 11 bases between. The CDR3 has 14 amino acids. The CDR3 DNA sequence: TGTGCCAGTAGTATAGCGGGTAATGAGGATACGCAGTATTTT. Its translation is CASSIAGNEDTQYF. Together with reference TRBV19 and TRBJ2-3, the CDR3 gives the full variable domain: DGGITQSPKYLFRKEGQNVTLSCEQNLNHDAMYWYRQDPGQGLRLIYYSQIVNDFQKGDIAEGYSVSREKKESFPLTVTSAQKNPTAFYLCASSIAGNEDTQYFGPGTRLTVL.

The chain couples TRBV27 to TRBJ1-5, with D perhaps matching TRBD1 (6 bases). Trimming took off 3 bases at V and 7 bases at J, with 13 bases between the two ends. This CDR3 comprises 14 residues. Germline V gene data show CDR1 as MNHEY and CDR2 as SMNVEV (reference sequence). CDR3 bases: TGTGCCAGCAGTTTTTCAGGGGCCGGGCAGCCCCAGCATTTT. Translated, it gives CASSFSGAGQPQHF.

The rearrangement links TRBV6-5 to TRBJ1-4; D not certain. The CDR3 has 14 amino acids. Between the trimmed V and J ends, which lost 5 bases and 4 bases, there was a span of 11 bases. The V gene's germline CDR1 is MNHEY and CDR2 SVGAGI. The CDR3 sequence is CASSRYRINEKLFF. The CDR3, as DNA: TGTGCCAGCAGTCGGTACAGAATTAATGAAAAACTGTTTTTT.